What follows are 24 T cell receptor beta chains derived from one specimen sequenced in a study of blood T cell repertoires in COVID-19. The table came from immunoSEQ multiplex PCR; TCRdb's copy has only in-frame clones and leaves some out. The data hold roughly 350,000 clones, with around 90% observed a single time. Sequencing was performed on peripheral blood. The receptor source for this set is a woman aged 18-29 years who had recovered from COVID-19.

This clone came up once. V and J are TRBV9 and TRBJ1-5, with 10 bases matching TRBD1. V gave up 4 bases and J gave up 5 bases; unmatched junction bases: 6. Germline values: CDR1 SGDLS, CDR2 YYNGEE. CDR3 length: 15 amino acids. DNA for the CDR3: TGTGCCAGCAGCTTAGAGGGGACAGGGGATCAGCCCCAGCATTTT. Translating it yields CASSLEGTGDQPQHF.

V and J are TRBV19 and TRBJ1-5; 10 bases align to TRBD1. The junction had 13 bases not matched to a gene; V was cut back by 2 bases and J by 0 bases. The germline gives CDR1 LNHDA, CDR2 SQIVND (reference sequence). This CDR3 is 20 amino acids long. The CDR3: CASSIPTGTGATYSNQPQHF. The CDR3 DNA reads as TGTGCCAGTAGTATACCCACCGGGACAGGGGCCACTTATAGCAATCAGCCCCAGCATTTT.

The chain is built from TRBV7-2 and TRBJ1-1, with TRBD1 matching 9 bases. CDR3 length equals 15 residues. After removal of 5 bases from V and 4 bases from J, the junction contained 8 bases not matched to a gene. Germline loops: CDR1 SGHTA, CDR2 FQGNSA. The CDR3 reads CASSPDRGSGTEAFF. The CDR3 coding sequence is TGTGCCAGCAGCCCCGACAGGGGGTCGGGCACTGAAGCTTTCTTT.

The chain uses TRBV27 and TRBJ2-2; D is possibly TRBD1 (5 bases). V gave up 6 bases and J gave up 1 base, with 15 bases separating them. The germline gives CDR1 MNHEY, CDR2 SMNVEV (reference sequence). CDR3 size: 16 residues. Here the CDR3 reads CASSNRQPLNTGELFF. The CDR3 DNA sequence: TGTGCCAGCAGCAATAGACAGCCTTTGAACACCGGGGAGCTGTTTTTT.

In DNA, the CDR3 is TGTGCCATCAGGGAGAGCTTATCCTACGAGCAGTACGTC. Protein sequence: CAIRESLSYEQYV. The V call is TRBV10-3, the J call TRBJ2-7; D is ambiguous. The CDR3 extends over 13 amino acids. In germline, CDR1 is ENHRY, CDR2 SYGVKD. Trimming stripped 6 bases from V and 1 base from J, with 10 bases between.

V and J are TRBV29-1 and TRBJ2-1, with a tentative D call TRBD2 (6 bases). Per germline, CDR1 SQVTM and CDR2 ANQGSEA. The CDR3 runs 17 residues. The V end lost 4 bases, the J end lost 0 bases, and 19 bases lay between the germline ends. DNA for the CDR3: TGCAGCGTTGCGGTGGTGGGCGGGGAGAGCTCCTACAATGAGCAGTTCTTC. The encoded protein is CSVAVVGGESSYNEQFF.

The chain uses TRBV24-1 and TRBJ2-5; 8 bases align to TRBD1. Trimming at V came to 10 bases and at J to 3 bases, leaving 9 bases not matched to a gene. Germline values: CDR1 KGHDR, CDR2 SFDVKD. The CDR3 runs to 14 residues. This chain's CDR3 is CATSTGTGEETQYF. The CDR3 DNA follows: TGTGCCACTTCGACCGGGACAGGAGAAGAGACCCAGTACTTC.

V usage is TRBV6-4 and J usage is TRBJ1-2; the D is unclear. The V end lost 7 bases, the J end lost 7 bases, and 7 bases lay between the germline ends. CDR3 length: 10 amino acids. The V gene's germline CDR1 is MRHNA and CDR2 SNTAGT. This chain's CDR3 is CASTRGGYTF. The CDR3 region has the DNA TGTGCCAGCACCCGGGGTGGCTACACCTTC.

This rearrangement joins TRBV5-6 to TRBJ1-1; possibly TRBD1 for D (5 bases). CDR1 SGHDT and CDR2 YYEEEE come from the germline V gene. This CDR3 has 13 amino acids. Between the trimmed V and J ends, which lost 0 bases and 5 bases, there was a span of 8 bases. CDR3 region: CASSLAGQTEAFF. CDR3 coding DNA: TGTGCCAGCAGCTTGGCAGGGCAGACTGAAGCTTTCTTT.

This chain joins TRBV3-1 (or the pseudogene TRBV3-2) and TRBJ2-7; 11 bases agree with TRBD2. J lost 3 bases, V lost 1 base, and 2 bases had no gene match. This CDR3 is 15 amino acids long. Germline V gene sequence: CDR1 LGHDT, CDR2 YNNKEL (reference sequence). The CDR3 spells CASSQGLAGGYEQYV. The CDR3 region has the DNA TGTGCCAGCAGCCAAGGGCTAGCGGGAGGCTACGAGCAGTACGTC.

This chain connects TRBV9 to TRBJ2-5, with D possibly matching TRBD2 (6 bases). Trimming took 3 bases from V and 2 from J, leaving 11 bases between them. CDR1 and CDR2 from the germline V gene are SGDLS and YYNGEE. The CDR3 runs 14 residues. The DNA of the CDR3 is TGTGCCAGCAGCGCGGGACTGGGACAAGAGACCCAGTACTTC. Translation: CASSAGLGQETQYF.

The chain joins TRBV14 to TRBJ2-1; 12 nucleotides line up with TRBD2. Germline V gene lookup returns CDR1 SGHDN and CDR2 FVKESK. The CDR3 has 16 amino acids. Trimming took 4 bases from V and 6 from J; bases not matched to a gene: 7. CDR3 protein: CASSPYLAGGRNEQFF. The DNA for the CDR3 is TGTGCCAGCAGCCCCTACCTAGCGGGAGGGCGCAATGAGCAGTTCTTC.

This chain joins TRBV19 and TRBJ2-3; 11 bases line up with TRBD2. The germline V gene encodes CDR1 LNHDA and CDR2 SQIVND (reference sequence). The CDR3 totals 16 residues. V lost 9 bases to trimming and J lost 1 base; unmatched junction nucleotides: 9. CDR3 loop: CASDRALAGGTDTQYF. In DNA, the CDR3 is TGTGCCAGCGACAGGGCACTAGCGGGGGGCACAGATACGCAGTATTTT.

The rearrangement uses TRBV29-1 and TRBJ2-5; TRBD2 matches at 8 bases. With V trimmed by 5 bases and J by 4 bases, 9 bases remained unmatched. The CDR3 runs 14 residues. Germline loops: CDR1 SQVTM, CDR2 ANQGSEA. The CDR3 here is CSVLSGRPSETQYF. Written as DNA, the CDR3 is TGCAGCGTTCTCAGCGGGAGACCTTCAGAGACCCAGTACTTC.

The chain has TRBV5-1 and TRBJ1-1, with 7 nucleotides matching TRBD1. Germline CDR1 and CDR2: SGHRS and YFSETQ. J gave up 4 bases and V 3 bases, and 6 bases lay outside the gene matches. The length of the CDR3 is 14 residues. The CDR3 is CASSSGQRPTEAFF. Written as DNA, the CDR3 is TGCGCCAGCAGCTCGGGACAGCGTCCCACTGAAGCTTTCTTT.

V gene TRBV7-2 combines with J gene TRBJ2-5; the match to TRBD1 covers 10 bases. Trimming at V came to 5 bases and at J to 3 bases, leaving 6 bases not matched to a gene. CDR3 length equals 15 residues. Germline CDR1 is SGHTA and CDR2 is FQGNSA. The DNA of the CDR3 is TGTGCCAGCAGCGCCTGGGGGACAGGGGAAGAGACCCAGTACTTC. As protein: CASSAWGTGEETQYF.

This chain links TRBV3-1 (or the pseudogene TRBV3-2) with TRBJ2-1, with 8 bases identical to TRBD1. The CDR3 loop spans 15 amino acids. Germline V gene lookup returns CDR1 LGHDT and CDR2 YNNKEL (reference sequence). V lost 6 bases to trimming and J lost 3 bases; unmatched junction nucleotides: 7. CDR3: CASSPGTGIYNEQFF. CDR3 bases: TGTGCCAGCAGTCCCGGGACAGGAATCTACAATGAGCAGTTCTTC.

CDR3 nucleotides: TGCGCCAGCAGCCAAGGGCTAGCCGAACACAATGAGCAGTTCTTC. Its protein is CASSQGLAEHNEQFF. The rearrangement uses TRBV4-3 and TRBJ2-1; tentative D call: TRBD2 (5 bases). CDR1 LGHNA and CDR2 YSLEER come from the germline V gene. CDR3 length: 15 residues. V was shortened by 1 base and J by 5 bases, with 12 bases between the two germline ends.

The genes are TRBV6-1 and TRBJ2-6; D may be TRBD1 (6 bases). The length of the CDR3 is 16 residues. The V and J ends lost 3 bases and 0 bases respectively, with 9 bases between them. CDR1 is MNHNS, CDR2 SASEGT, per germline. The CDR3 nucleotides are TGTGCCAGCAGTGACAGGGGACCCTCTGGGGCCAACGTCCTGACTTTC. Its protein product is CASSDRGPSGANVLTF.

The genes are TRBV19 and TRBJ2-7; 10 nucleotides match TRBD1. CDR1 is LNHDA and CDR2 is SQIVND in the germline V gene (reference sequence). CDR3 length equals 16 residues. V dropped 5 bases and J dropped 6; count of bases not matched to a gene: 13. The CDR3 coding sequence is TGTGCCAGTAGTTCACATTTTGGGACAGGGGCTTCCGAGCAGTACGTC. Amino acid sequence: CASSSHFGTGASEQYV.

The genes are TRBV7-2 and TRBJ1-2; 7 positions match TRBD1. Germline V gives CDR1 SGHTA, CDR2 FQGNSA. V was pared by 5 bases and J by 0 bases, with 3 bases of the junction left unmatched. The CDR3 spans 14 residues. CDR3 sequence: CASSRGTANYGYTF. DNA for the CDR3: TGTGCCAGCAGCCGGGGGACAGCTAACTATGGCTACACCTTC.

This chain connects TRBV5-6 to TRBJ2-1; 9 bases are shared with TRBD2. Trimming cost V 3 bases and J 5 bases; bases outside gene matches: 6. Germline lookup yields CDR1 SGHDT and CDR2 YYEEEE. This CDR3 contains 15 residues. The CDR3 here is CASSWAGGPNNEQFF. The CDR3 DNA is TGTGCCAGCAGCTGGGCGGGAGGGCCTAACAATGAGCAGTTCTTC.

CDR3 DNA: TGTGCCTGGAGTGTGATTAGCGGGGGAACCGGGGAGCTGTTTTTT. As protein: CAWSVISGGTGELFF. This rearrangement joins TRBV30 to TRBJ2-2; 9 bases are a match to TRBD2. Germline loops: CDR1 GTSNPN, CDR2 SVGIG (reference sequence). The CDR3 is 15 amino acids. With V trimmed by 0 bases and J by 5 bases, 4 bases remained unmatched.

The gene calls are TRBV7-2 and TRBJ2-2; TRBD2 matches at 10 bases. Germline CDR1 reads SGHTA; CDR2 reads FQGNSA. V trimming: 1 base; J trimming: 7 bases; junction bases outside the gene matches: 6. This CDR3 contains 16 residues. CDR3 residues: CASSLGPSGSIGELFF. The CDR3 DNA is TGTGCCAGCAGCTTAGGCCCTAGCGGGAGTATCGGGGAGCTGTTTTTT.